Sequencing of this T cell receptor beta chain was carried out in a study of blood T cell repertoires in COVID-19 (dated by TCRdb to the early 2020s). With respect to the entire study: The collaborator samples originated in the United States, Italy and Spain and spanned the acute and convalescent phases of COVID-19. The prospective study material was composed of cDNA or gDNA derived from T cells, B-cell-depleted T cells, or PBMCs. Deeply sampled blood TCRbeta repertoires from subjects exposed to, actively infected with, or recovered from COVID-19 were included in the dataset. The repertoires were released in a freely available public database meant as a resource for research on the immune response to SARS-CoV-2. The samples were drawn from the first 160 participants of the ongoing ImmuneRACE study and from 1,254 subjects provided by 6 global collaborators. The sample metadata nearly always contained a de-identified subject ID, COVID-19 status, age in years and sex. Where available, HLA class I and class II types were obtained from metadata supplied by the sample provider rather than from assay-based typing.

The CDR3 runs 12 residues from the cysteine to the phenylalanine. Only CDR3 DNA is held: 36 bases, read in frame from base 1. Trimming takes 6 bases from V and 8 bases from J, and the germline ends sit 13 bases apart. The germline V gene (reference sequence) gives CDR1 as LNHDA and CDR2 as SQIVND. As concerns this clone: The specificity of this receptor is unknown. It has no much larger one-base neighbor in the sample; base qualities were not kept.

The research as a whole found: The amount of clinical and demographic metadata varied by source and participant and was provided uncurated.

The immunoSEQ Assay, a bias-controlled multiplex PCR, was used to amplify TCRbeta CDR3 regions from genomic DNA. On the study's bioinformatics: Within the assay, amplification of reference gene primers was used to estimate how many nucleated cells each sample contained. Sequence reads were collapsed and filtered to measure the absolute abundance of every unique TCRbeta CDR3 rearrangement. For each sample, productive Simpson clonality was calculated by taking the square root of Simpson's diversity index across productive rearrangements. TCRdb retrieved this table from immuneACCESS and kept in-frame rearrangements only. Not all clones are present; in checked studies, unresolved V genes account for under half, and no reason is known for the remainder. The V and J calls and the clone size are those of that table, but D and trimming were determined from the DNA. The sample includes about 67,000 clones, with 80% to 90% observed a single time. The ten largest make up approximately 4.7% of the sample.

Whole blood was collected in K2EDTA tubes by collaborating institutions according to the institutions' own protocols. For TCRbeta analysis, collaborators shipped samples as frozen whole blood, isolated PBMCs, or DNA extracted from either of those sample types. The chain is encoded by TRBV19 joined to TRBJ1-1, with no D gene named confidently. The material sequenced was peripheral blood. This sequence was found in a man aged 50 or older with active COVID-19. The CDR3 region has the sequence CASSREGGEAFF. The nucleotide sequence reads TGTGCCAGTAGCCGCGAGGGCGGGGAAGCTTTCTTT.